This T cell receptor beta chain was obtained from a study of Ad26.COV2.S vaccination and SARS-CoV-2 variants. Whole-study results and caveats: Researchers cautioned that TCR breadth and depth analyses may have underestimated total T cell responses. Spike-specific TCR breadth was greater after Ad26.COV2.S than placebo.

Details on this clone: What it binds is not known.

CDR3 length: 17 amino acids. With 7 bases removed from V and 4 bases from J, the gap between germline ends came to 23 bases. Germline values: CDR1 MDHEN, CDR2 SYDVKM. The treatment: 15 to 20 received Ad26.COV2.S at low or high dose, single or two shots; a few received placebo; per-sample allocation not given. Sampling happened 63 days after the first vaccine or placebo injection. An adult aged 18-55 years in Boston served as the donor. Built on an Ad26 vector, the vaccine expressed Wuhan-strain SARS-CoV-2 spike. Clones were read by immunoSEQ multiplex PCR, and TCRdb kept only the in-frame ones, dropping some. This table has about 410,000 clones, about 88% appearing once.

V and J are TRBV28 and TRBJ1-5, with D possibly being TRBD1 (6 bases). The sample here was peripheral blood, taken in a trial of Ad26.COV2.S vaccine versus placebo. This receptor was obtained from a person aged 18 to 65 who received the Ad26.COV2.S COVID-19 vaccine or a placebo. The CDR3 DNA sequence: TGTGCCAGCACCCCTCCTCCCCGGCAGGGGACAAATCAGCCCCAGCATTTT. Translating gives CASTPPPRQGTNQPQHF.